The clone carrying this TCR beta chain was seen once. Trimming pared 7 bases from V and 8 bases from J, leaving 14 bases between. Germline V lookup: CDR1 SNHLY, CDR2 FYNNEI. The CDR3 contains 12 residues. TCRdb's copy holds only in-frame clones and misses some; the assay was immunoSEQ multiplex PCR. This table has some 150,000 clones, about 83% appearing once. This sample was included in a study of blood T cell repertoires in COVID-19. Participant ages covered about 18 to 89 years across 25 or so US areas. Participants reported their clinical history, and cohort assignment relied on those reports. Exposed study participants had met a COVID-19 case within 2 weeks before entry.

The sequenced sample consisted of PBMCs or T cells enriched from blood (not recorded which). The V gene is TRBV2, the J gene TRBJ1-2; possible D gene TRBD1, 6 bases. This receptor was identified in a woman between 50 and 59 years old who had been exposed to COVID-19. The DNA for the CDR3 is TGTGCCAGCAACCGGGACATAGGGGGCTACACCTTC. Translated, it gives CASNRDIGGYTF.